The 29 T cell receptor beta chains listed next were all sequenced from one sample in a study of beta chain features in type 1 diabetes. The authors reverse transcribed all of the isolated RNA, so sequencing captured expressed TCRB transcripts. Method: immunoSEQ multiplex PCR; TCRdb's copy keeps in-frame clones and lacks some. This table has hundreds of thousands of clones, about 16% appearing once. Material for sequencing was naive CD4+ T cells from blood. The receptor set was obtained from a man between 18 and 35 years old in good health.

The table lists this clone with a few counts. This chain joins TRBV11-1 and TRBJ1-1; 7 bases are shared with TRBD1. Germline V gene lookup returns CDR1 SGHAT and CDR2 FQDESV (reference sequence). CDR3 length: 14 residues. Trimming removed 3 bases from V and 1 base from J; junction bases left unmatched: 2. CDR3 DNA sequence: TGTGCCAGCAGCTTCCACAGGGGGAACACTGAAGCTTTCTTT. Translated: CASSFHRGNTEAFF.

J is TRBJ1-1 and V is TRBV30; D remains ambiguous. Trimming took off 0 bases at V and 7 bases at J, with 6 bases between the two ends. The V gene's germline CDR1 is GTSNPN and CDR2 SVGIG (reference sequence). CDR3 length: 11 residues. The CDR3 bases are TGTGCCTGGAGTGTATCGGATGAAGCTTTCTTT. Protein product: CAWSVSDEAFF.

This clone has only a few counts. The gene calls are TRBV4-3 and TRBJ1-2; TRBD1 is a possible D gene (5 bases). The CDR3 contains 17 residues. V gave up 2 bases and J gave up 1 base, with 17 bases separating them. CDR1 LGHNA and CDR2 YSLEER come from the germline V gene. CDR3 residues: CASSQKDPWRGNYGYTF. As DNA, the CDR3 is TGCGCCAGCAGCCAAAAGGACCCCTGGAGGGGTAACTATGGCTACACCTTC.

DNA for the CDR3: TGTGCCAGCACCCCCGGAACCAGCGGGAGACCCTTCTCGGCCCAGTACTTC. Protein: CASTPGTSGRPFSAQYF. The chain combines TRBV28 with TRBJ2-5, with 8 nucleotides matching TRBD2. CDR3 length: 17 amino acids. After removal of 7 bases from V and 9 bases from J, the junction contained 22 bases not matched to a gene. CDR1 and CDR2 from the germline V gene are MDHEN and SYDVKM.

This clone was observed a handful of times. This sample includes further DNA sequences coding for the same CDR3. The chain employs TRBV6-5 and TRBJ2-7; D is unresolved. Per the germline V gene, CDR1 is MNHEY and CDR2 is SVGAGI. Between the trimmed V and J ends, which lost 0 bases and 3 bases, there was a span of 6 bases. This CDR3 contains 13 residues. The CDR3 DNA follows: TGTGCCAGCAGTTACTCTGGGAACTACGAGCAGTACTTC. Residues: CASSYSGNYEQYF.

Comment on this clone: The sample has other DNA sequences that encode this CDR3 too. This chain connects TRBV7-9 to TRBJ1-2, with TRBD1 as a possible D gene (5 bases). The germline V gene encodes CDR1 SEHNR and CDR2 FQNEAQ (reference sequence). Between the trimmed V and J ends, which lost 6 bases and 2 bases, there was a span of 7 bases. The CDR3 runs to 12 residues. The DNA of the CDR3 is TGTGCCAGCAGTCGGGACAACTATGGCTACACCTTC. Residues: CASSRDNYGYTF.

J is TRBJ1-5 and V is TRBV6-5; the D gene is possibly TRBD1 (6 bases). CDR1 MNHEY and CDR2 SVGAGI come from the germline V gene. The CDR3 has 14 amino acids. V dropped 5 bases and J dropped 3 bases, with 11 bases sitting between them. CDR3 region: CASSLGQFNQPQHF. The CDR3 DNA reads as TGTGCCAGCAGTCTTGGACAGTTCAATCAGCCCCAGCATTTT.

V and J are TRBV29-1 and TRBJ2-7; 7 bases fit TRBD1. Germline V lookup: CDR1 SQVTM, CDR2 ANQGSEA. The CDR3 spans 16 residues. V lost 7 bases to trimming and J lost 2 bases; unmatched junction nucleotides: 17. CDR3 sequence: CSDPLDRAKVAYEQYF. The DNA of the CDR3 is TGCAGCGACCCCCTTGACAGGGCCAAAGTAGCCTACGAGCAGTACTTC.

The chain links TRBV5-8 to TRBJ2-2; D remains ambiguous. The ends were cut back, 1 base at V and 6 bases at J, with 13 bases in the middle. The CDR3 contains 15 residues. Germline V gene lookup returns CDR1 SGHTS and CDR2 YDEGEE. The CDR3 sequence: CASSLFRLLPGELFF. CDR3 nucleotides: TGTGCCAGCAGCTTGTTCCGACTTCTTCCCGGGGAGCTGTTTTTT.

The chain couples TRBV18 to TRBJ1-1; TRBD1 matches at 7 bases. V gave up 0 bases and J gave up 1 base; unmatched junction bases: 2. This CDR3 comprises 15 residues. Germline values: CDR1 KGHSH, CDR2 LQKENI. In DNA form, the CDR3 reads TGTGCCAGCTCACCACCGACAGGGTCGAACACTGAAGCTTTCTTT. Encoded protein: CASSPPTGSNTEAFF.

In this sample, this clone turned up a few times. The rearrangement joins TRBV5-1 to TRBJ2-3; D unclear. Between the trimmed V and J ends, which lost 5 bases and 0 bases, there was a span of 10 bases. From germline, CDR1 is SGHRS and CDR2 YFSETQ. The CDR3 runs 14 residues. The CDR3 region has the DNA TGCGCCAGCAGTCCAGCAGCTAGCACAGATACGCAGTATTTT. Protein product: CASSPAASTDTQYF.

The rearrangement uses TRBV4-1 and TRBJ2-1; the match to TRBD2 covers 10 bases. This CDR3 region has 17 residues. J lost 6 bases, V lost 3 bases, and 11 bases had no gene match. Germline assignment: CDR1 MGHRA and CDR2 YSYEKL. The CDR3 reads CASSHPFERGGSNEQFF. DNA for the CDR3: TGCGCCAGCAGCCACCCGTTTGAGCGGGGGGGAAGCAATGAGCAGTTCTTC.

The chain couples TRBV5-5 to TRBJ1-5; 7 positions agree with TRBD1. The CDR3 totals 14 residues. The junction had 5 bases not matched to a gene; V was cut back by 5 bases and J by 3 bases. The germline CDR1 and CDR2 sequences are SGHKS and YYEKEE (reference sequence). The CDR3 bases are TGTGCCAGCAGTTTTGACAGGGCCAATCAGCCCCAGCATTTT. Amino acids: CASSFDRANQPQHF. Together with reference TRBV5-5 and TRBJ1-5, the CDR3 gives the full variable domain: DAGVTQSPTHLIKTRGQQVTLRCSPISGHKSVSWYQQVLGQGPQFIFQYYEKEERGRGNFPDRFSARQFPNYSSELNVNALLLGDSALYLCASSFDRANQPQHFGDGTRLSIL.

This clone was counted only a few times. The J gene is TRBJ2-1, the V gene TRBV4-1; 10 bases fit TRBD2. This CDR3 is built from 16 residues. Germline loops: CDR1 MGHRA, CDR2 YSYEKL. Trimming took 1 base from V and 5 from J; bases not matched to a gene: 5. CDR3 sequence (DNA): TGCGCCAGCAGCCAAGCCAGCGGGAGGGTCAACAATGAGCAGTTCTTC. This sequence encodes CASSQASGRVNNEQFF.

On this clone itself: The same CDR3 arises from other DNA sequences in this sample as well. The chain carries TRBV6-5 and TRBJ1-2, with D tentatively TRBD1 (5 bases). V shed 2 bases and J shed 4 bases, with 8 bases lying between them. The germline gives CDR1 MNHEY, CDR2 SVGAGI. The length of the CDR3 is 13 residues. As DNA, the CDR3 is TGTGCCAGCAGTTACCCCGGGACCTATGGCTACACCTTC. It yields the protein CASSYPGTYGYTF.

This chain uses TRBV27 with TRBJ2-1; D remains unclear. The ends were cut back, 2 bases at V and 5 bases at J, with 16 bases in the middle. From germline, CDR1 is MNHEY and CDR2 SMNVEV (reference sequence). The CDR3 is made up of 16 amino acids. The CDR3 loop is CASSLALGLGNNEQFF. The CDR3 DNA reads TGTGCCAGCAGTTTAGCCCTTGGGCTAGGTAACAATGAGCAGTTCTTC.

This clone was picked up a small number of times. The V call is TRBV2, the J call TRBJ2-7; D perhaps matches TRBD2 (7 bases). This CDR3 is 15 amino acids long. CDR1 is SNHLY, CDR2 FYNNEI, per germline. Trimming removed 8 bases from V and 2 bases from J, with 19 bases in between. The CDR3 DNA follows: TGTGCCAGCGGGGGGGCCCCTAGCGGCCCCTACGAGCAGTACTTC. Residues: CASGGAPSGPYEQYF.

This clone occurred a few times. The chain combines TRBV11-2 with TRBJ2-7; D ambiguous. Trimming took 6 bases from V and 1 from J, leaving 13 bases between them. Germline V CDR1 and CDR2: SGHAT, FQNNGV. This CDR3 is 14 amino acids long. The CDR3 reads CASSRTGISYEQYF. The CDR3 DNA sequence: TGTGCCAGCAGTAGGACGGGCATATCCTACGAGCAGTACTTC.

The V gene is TRBV7-2, the J gene TRBJ2-5, with TRBD1 as a possible D gene (6 bases). Deletions cut 2 bases from V and 10 bases from J, with 8 bases between. CDR3 length equals 11 residues. Germline CDR1 is SGHTA and CDR2 is FQGNSA. The CDR3: CASSLSQGQYF. The CDR3 bases are TGTGCCAGCAGCTTATCACAGGGCCAGTACTTC. The full variable domain, with the rest looked up from reference TRBV7-2 and TRBJ2-5, is GAGVSQSPSNKVTEKGKDVELRCDPISGHTALYWYRQSLGQGLEFLIYFQGNSAPDKSGLPSDRFSAERTGGSVSTLTIQRTQQEDSAVYLCASSLSQGQYFGPGTRLLVL.

The chain joins TRBV9 to TRBJ1-1; 8 nucleotides agree with TRBD1. CDR3 length: 14 amino acids. The V and J ends lost 3 bases and 4 bases, in that order; junction bases with no gene match: 5. Germline loops: CDR1 SGDLS, CDR2 YYNGEE. The chain's CDR3 is CASSGQGAGTEAFF. DNA for the CDR3: TGTGCCAGCAGCGGCCAGGGGGCCGGCACTGAAGCTTTCTTT.

The chain uses TRBV28 and TRBJ2-6, with D tentatively TRBD1 or TRBD2 (5 bases each). The germline V gene has CDR1 MDHEN and CDR2 SYDVKM. The CDR3 length is 16 residues. Trimming removed 5 bases from V and 1 base from J, with 12 bases in between. The CDR3 is CASSGGVRSGANVLTF. The CDR3 DNA sequence: TGTGCCAGCAGTGGGGGAGTAAGATCTGGGGCCAACGTCCTGACTTTC. The full variable domain, completed using reference TRBV28 and TRBJ2-6, is DVKVTQSSRYLVKRTGEKVFLECVQDMDHENMFWYRQDPGLGLRLIYFSYDVKMKEKGDIPEGYSVSREKKERFSLILESASTNQTSMYLCASSGGVRSGANVLTFGAGSRLTVL.

Written as DNA, the CDR3 is TGTGCCAGCAGCTTAGTAGTAGCGGGAGGGCCCACTGACGAGCAGTACTTC. Its translation: CASSLVVAGGPTDEQYF. The chain employs TRBV11-2 and TRBJ2-7; TRBD2 matches 11 bases. The V gene end was trimmed by 1 base and the J gene end by 5 bases; junction bases not matched to a gene: 10. CDR1 and CDR2 from the germline V gene are SGHAT and FQNNGV. The CDR3 has 17 residues.

V is TRBV10-3 and J is TRBJ2-3; tentatively, D is TRBD1 (6 bases). V was trimmed by 4 bases and J by 4 bases, leaving 12 bases between them. This CDR3 comprises 14 residues. Germline V gene data show CDR1 as ENHRY and CDR2 as SYGVKD. In DNA, the CDR3 is TGTGCCATCAGTGTCGGGGCAGGGGCAGATACGCAGTATTTT. Its protein product is CAISVGAGADTQYF.

V gene TRBV19 combines with J gene TRBJ2-7; a weak D match, TRBD1 (6 bases). Per the germline V gene, CDR1 is LNHDA and CDR2 is SQIVND (reference sequence). CDR3 length equals 15 residues. V was pared by 3 bases and J by 3 bases, with 15 bases between. The CDR3 coding sequence is TGTGCCAGTAGTATTCCCGGGACATCGAGCTACGAGCAGTACTTC. The encoded protein is CASSIPGTSSYEQYF.

This clone was seen more than once but under ten times. Other DNA sequences in this sample translate to the same CDR3. The V and J genes are TRBV7-2 and TRBJ1-1; D is ambiguous. This CDR3 contains 14 residues. V dropped 4 bases and J dropped 1 base, with 10 bases sitting between them. The germline CDR1 and CDR2 sequences are SGHTA and FQGNSA. The CDR3 is CASSSGLGNTEAFF. CDR3 nucleotide sequence: TGTGCCAGCAGCTCGGGATTAGGGAACACTGAAGCTTTCTTT.

This clone turned up a few times. The CDR3 DNA follows: TGTGCCAGCAGCCTCGACAGGGGTGGAGAGACCCAGTACTTC. Translation: CASSLDRGGETQYF. The rearrangement uses TRBV7-7 and TRBJ2-5, with 8 positions matching TRBD1. Per germline, CDR1 SSHAT and CDR2 FNYEAQ (reference sequence). CDR3 length: 14 residues. V shed 5 bases and J 4 bases; nucleotides not matched to a gene: 6.

V and J are TRBV28 and TRBJ2-6; D possibly corresponds to TRBD1 (6 bases). In germline, CDR1 is MDHEN, CDR2 SYDVKM. The CDR3 has 16 amino acids. V lost 5 bases and J 9 bases, leaving 20 bases between the germline ends. Here the CDR3 DNA reads TGTGCCAGCAGTCTACCCGGACAGTCCTTGGACAACGTCCTGACTTTC. Translated, it gives CASSLPGQSLDNVLTF. Together with reference TRBV28 and TRBJ2-6, the CDR3 gives the full variable domain: DVKVTQSSRYLVKRTGEKVFLECVQDMDHENMFWYRQDPGLGLRLIYFSYDVKMKEKGDIPEGYSVSREKKERFSLILESASTNQTSMYLCASSLPGQSLDNVLTFGAGSRLTVL.

This clone was seen more than once but under ten times. The rearrangement uses TRBV25-1 and TRBJ2-1; TRBD1 aligns across 8 bases. Germline values: CDR1 MGHDK, CDR2 SYGVNS. Unmatched junction bases numbered 4, after V lost 7 bases and J lost 5 bases. There are 13 residues in the CDR3. The CDR3 DNA sequence: TGTGCCAGCAAAAAGACAGGGGACAATGAGCAGTTCTTC. It encodes CASKKTGDNEQFF.

This clone was found a few times. This rearrangement joins TRBV4-3 to TRBJ1-1; possible D gene TRBD1, 5 bases. Trimming removed 5 bases at V and 5 bases at J, with 12 bases between. The CDR3 length is 13 residues. CDR1 and CDR2 from the germline V gene are LGHNA and YSLEER. CDR3 sequence reads: CASSWDPITEAFF. The CDR3 DNA is TGCGCCAGCAGCTGGGACCCGATTACTGAAGCTTTCTTT.